One sample yielded the 21 T cell receptor beta chains listed below, sequenced in a study of T cells in Graves' hyperthyroidism and ophthalmopathy. TCR beta CDR3 regions were amplified from RNA transcripts. Carried out on the TCR CDR3, a first-round RT-PCR used the HTBI primer set. TCRdb processed the multiplex PCR reads anew with MiXCR; each CDR3 protein has one entry. This table holds approximately 400,000 distinct CDR3 sequences, roughly 14% found once. Specimen: blood. These receptors all stem from a woman aged 25-40 years with Graves' ophthalmopathy.

Ten or more counts support this clonotype. The J gene is TRBJ2-1, the V gene TRBV11-2; TRBD2 aligns across 9 bases. Germline CDR1 is SGHAT and CDR2 is FQNNGV. The CDR3 is 17 residues long. V trimming: 5 bases; J trimming: 5 bases; junction bases outside the gene matches: 13. In nucleotides, the CDR3 is TGTGCCAGCAGCCGGCGCGGCGGGGGGGCGATTAACAATGAGCAGTTCTTC. Translated, it gives CASSRRGGGAINNEQFF.

This chain connects TRBV5-5 to TRBJ2-3; 9 positions match TRBD2. J lost 1 base, V lost 2 bases, and 14 bases had no gene match. This CDR3 spans 19 amino acids. Germline V lookup: CDR1 SGHKS, CDR2 YYEKEE (reference sequence). CDR3 DNA sequence: TGTGCCAGCAGCTTTGGGGGTAGCGGGGGCATCTGGGGCACAGATACGCAGTATTTT. It yields the protein CASSFGGSGGIWGTDTQYF.

In this sample, this clonotype turned up many times. As DNA, the CDR3 is TGTGCCAGCAGCCCCAGGGGGAAGCTCATGACAGATACGCAGTATTTT. This codes for CASSPRGKLMTDTQYF. V and J are TRBV9 and TRBJ2-3; 7 bases fit TRBD1. The CDR3 runs to 16 residues. Germline CDR1 SGDLS, CDR2 YYNGEE. The trim removed 4 bases at V and 3 bases at J, leaving 11 bases unmatched.

This clonotype was detected ten times or more. The V and J genes are TRBV2 and TRBJ2-2; D is perhaps TRBD1 or TRBD2 (5 bases each). V lost 6 bases and J 3 bases, leaving 14 bases between the germline ends. The CDR3 is 15 amino acids. Germline V gene data show CDR1 as SNHLY and CDR2 as FYNNEI. CDR3 sequence reads: CASRYPGAYTGELFF. CDR3 bases: TGTGCCAGCAGATATCCCGGGGCTTACACCGGGGAGCTGTTTTTT.

This clonotype has ten or more counts. The chain carries TRBV28 and TRBJ1-2; D is ambiguous. The CDR3 covers 13 residues. Trimming shortened V by 5 bases and J by 7 bases, and 14 bases separated the two germline ends. In germline, CDR1 is MDHEN, CDR2 SYDVKM. The CDR3 nucleotides are TGTGCCAGCAGTATATTCATTCAAACTGGCTACACCTTC. It encodes CASSIFIQTGYTF.

This clonotype showed up many times. The V call is TRBV3-1, the J call TRBJ2-1; D is undetermined. V lost 5 bases and J 7 bases, leaving 12 bases between the germline ends. The CDR3 consists of 13 residues. CDR1 LGHDT and CDR2 YNNKEL come from the germline V gene (reference sequence). CDR3 sequence: CASSGVGENEQFF. The CDR3 DNA sequence: TGTGCCAGCAGCGGGGTTGGGGAAAATGAGCAGTTCTTC.

There are many counts of this clonotype. The chain has TRBV5-1 and TRBJ1-1; D is ambiguous. Trimming removed 4 bases at V and 1 base at J, with 14 bases between. Germline CDR1 SGHRS, CDR2 YFSETQ. The CDR3 totals 15 residues. The CDR3 spells CASSRHYTENTEAFF. CDR3 coding DNA: TGCGCCAGCAGCCGGCATTACACGGAGAACACTGAAGCTTTCTTT.

The gene calls are TRBV9 and TRBJ2-1; 8 bases map to TRBD1. V shed 3 bases, J shed 9 bases, and the junction held 5 bases outside the gene matches. Per germline, CDR1 SGDLS and CDR2 YYNGEE. The CDR3 totals 13 residues. The DNA of the CDR3 is TGTGCCAGCAGCGCGATACAGGGGGGTGAGCAGTTCTTC. Translating it yields CASSAIQGGEQFF.

Points on this clonotype: Just one base apart from a much larger clone, this may be a read error. The J gene is TRBJ2-7, the V gene TRBV7-2; no reliable D call. The germline V gene encodes CDR1 SGHTA and CDR2 FQGNSA. The CDR3 totals 15 residues. The V end lost 5 bases, the J end lost 1 base, and 15 bases lay between the germline ends. The CDR3 nucleotides are TGTGCCAGCAGCACCCCTCAGACACGGTCCTACGAGCAGTACTTC. Protein product: CASSTPQTRSYEQYF.

This clonotype came up many times. The V call is TRBV28, the J call TRBJ2-1; 8 bases match TRBD1. Germline assignment: CDR1 MDHEN and CDR2 SYDVKM. J lost 0 bases, V lost 6 bases, and 1 base had no gene match. This CDR3 is built from 14 residues. This CDR3 reads CASSGQGSYNEQFF. As DNA, the CDR3 is TGTGCCAGCAGCGGACAGGGCTCCTACAATGAGCAGTTCTTC.

This clonotype was found many times. The J gene is TRBJ1-2, the V gene TRBV7-2; possible D gene TRBD1, 5 bases. The CDR3 contains 14 residues. Trimming stripped 5 bases from V and 5 bases from J, with 15 bases between. Germline V CDR1 and CDR2: SGHTA, FQGNSA. DNA for the CDR3: TGTGCCAGCAGCCGCGAACGACAGACTTATGGCTACACCTTC. Protein product: CASSRERQTYGYTF.

This clonotype was observed a single time. This chain links TRBV12-3 or TRBV12-4 with TRBJ1-2, with 10 bases matching TRBD1. This CDR3 is built from 13 residues. The ends lost 6 bases at V and 8 bases at J; junction bases unmatched: 6. The CDR3 coding sequence is TGTGCCAGCAGCCCGGGACAGGGGTGCGGCTACACCTTC. Residues: CASSPGQGCGYTF.

This clonotype was seen ten or more times. This rearrangement joins TRBV18 to TRBJ2-1; tentatively, D is TRBD2 (5 bases). This CDR3 is built from 16 residues. The germline V gene has CDR1 KGHSH and CDR2 LQKENI. The V end lost 2 bases, the J end lost 2 bases, and 13 bases lay between the germline ends. The CDR3 protein is CASSPGPGLPYNEQFF. In DNA form, the CDR3 reads TGTGCCAGCTCACCAGGGCCCGGACTCCCCTACAATGAGCAGTTCTTC.

This clonotype has only a few counts. This chain links TRBV5-4 with TRBJ2-1, with TRBD2 as a possible D gene (5 bases). This CDR3 is built from 14 residues. Germline V gene data show CDR1 as SGHNT and CDR2 as YYREEE (reference sequence). The V gene lost 2 bases and the J gene lost 5 bases, with 11 bases spanning the gap. CDR3 residues: CASSFSGSDNEQFF. The CDR3 coding sequence is TGTGCCAGCAGCTTTTCGGGGTCGGACAATGAGCAGTTCTTC.

This clonotype was seen repeatedly, ten times or more. The chain joins TRBV5-8 to TRBJ2-7; the match to TRBD1 covers 11 bases. This CDR3 is 17 amino acids long. Germline values: CDR1 SGHTS, CDR2 YDEGEE. The J segment lost 2 bases and the V segment lost 3 bases, leaving 10 bases of the junction unmatched. The CDR3 here is CASSYKMDRGLTYEQYF. The CDR3 DNA is TGTGCCAGCAGCTATAAGATGGACAGGGGGCTGACCTACGAGCAGTACTTC.

Ten or more counts support this clonotype. J is TRBJ2-3 and V is TRBV9, with 8 nucleotides matching TRBD2. With V trimmed by 7 bases and J by 1 base, 11 bases remained unmatched. Germline CDR1 reads SGDLS; CDR2 reads YYNGEE. The CDR3 spans 16 residues. CDR3: CASPEGPSGCTDTQYF. For the CDR3, the DNA is TGTGCCAGCCCTGAAGGCCCTAGCGGGTGCACAGATACGCAGTATTTT.

This clonotype was detected many times. The J gene is TRBJ2-1, the V gene TRBV20-1, with D perhaps matching TRBD1 (5 bases). Germline CDR1 is DFQATT and CDR2 is SNEGSKA (reference sequence). CDR3 length equals 14 residues. Trimming took off 4 bases at V and 6 bases at J, with 16 bases between the two ends. CDR3 sequence: CSAKGIAPTNEQFF. CDR3 coding DNA: TGCAGTGCTAAGGGGATAGCCCCGACCAATGAGCAGTTCTTC.

This clonotype was observed many times. The CDR3 DNA reads as TGTGCCAGCAGTTACGCGCAGGGGGCGAGCGGCACTGAAGCTTTCTTT. Residues: CASSYAQGASGTEAFF. The V call is TRBV6-2 or TRBV6-3, the J call TRBJ1-1, with 8 positions matching TRBD1. The CDR3 spans 16 residues. Trimming removed 2 bases from V and 4 bases from J; junction bases left unmatched: 9. The germline CDR1 and CDR2 sequences are MNHEY and SVGEGT.

The chain carries TRBV2 and TRBJ2-1; no reliable D call. Germline V CDR1 and CDR2: SNHLY, FYNNEI. V dropped 6 bases and J dropped 8 bases, with 8 bases sitting between them. The CDR3 spans 11 residues. The CDR3 coding sequence is TGTGCCAGCAGCGTTTGGGATGAGCAGTTCTTC. Amino acid sequence: CASSVWDEQFF.

This clonotype was seen many times. The V call is TRBV2, the J call TRBJ1-5; D is unclear. Germline V gene lookup returns CDR1 SNHLY and CDR2 FYNNEI. V was pared by 3 bases and J by 0 bases, with 6 bases between. The CDR3 is 14 amino acids. The CDR3 sequence: CASSDVASNQPQHF. The CDR3 bases are TGTGCCAGCAGTGATGTAGCTAGCAATCAGCCCCAGCATTTT.

In the case of this clonotype: This sequence may be a read error, since a much larger clone differs from it by one base. This sequence joins TRBV30 and TRBJ2-7; D remains unclear. V was trimmed by 2 bases and J by 8 bases, leaving 4 bases between them. The CDR3 length is 9 residues. Per germline, CDR1 GTSNPN and CDR2 SVGIG (reference sequence). The CDR3 DNA reads as TGTGCCTGGAGTTGCAAGCAGTACTTC. This gives the protein CAWSCKQYF.